One and the same sample provided the 4 T cell receptor beta chains below, sequenced in a study of graft-versus-host responses after intestinal transplantation. The authors combined roughly 200,000 CFSE-labeled responder cells with roughly 200,000 irradiated, violet-dye-labeled stimulator cells in plates. TCRdb keeps only in-frame clones here, not all; method: immunoSEQ multiplex PCR. The data contain roughly 23,000 clones, about 45% of them singletons. This specimen was alloreactive CD8+ T cells from a mixed lymphocyte reaction culture, taken before transplantation. Sample subset: CFSE-low proliferating T cells sorted from roughly 6-day pre-transplant mixed lymphocyte reaction (GvH or HvG direction). The receptor set was obtained from a human patient who was an organ donor for intestinal transplantation.

This chain joins TRBV28 and TRBJ2-7, with TRBD2 matching over 8 bases. The ends lost 1 base at V and 3 bases at J; junction bases unmatched: 14. CDR1 and CDR2 from the germline V gene are MDHEN and SYDVKM. The CDR3 runs to 18 residues. CDR3 in amino acids: CASSLFGFVREESYEQYF. In nucleotides, the CDR3 is TGTGCCAGCAGTTTATTTGGTTTCGTGCGGGAGGAGAGCTACGAGCAGTACTTC.

This clone has just a few counts. This rearrangement joins TRBV30 to TRBJ2-5; TRBD2 agrees at 9 bases. Trimming removed 4 bases from V and 4 bases from J; junction bases left unmatched: 4. The length of the CDR3 is 13 residues. Per the germline V gene, CDR1 is GTSNPN and CDR2 is SVGIG (reference sequence). This CDR3 is CAWKLAGLETQYF. Here the CDR3 DNA reads TGTGCCTGGAAACTAGCGGGCCTAGAGACCCAGTACTTC.

The V call is TRBV4-1, the J call TRBJ1-2, with TRBD1 matching over 7 bases. Germline V gives CDR1 MGHRA, CDR2 YSYEKL. The trim removed 2 bases at V and 4 bases at J, leaving 10 bases unmatched. This CDR3 region has 16 residues. The CDR3 reads CASSQMGQTGLYGYTF. The CDR3 coding sequence is TGCGCCAGCAGCCAAATGGGACAGACAGGACTCTATGGCTACACCTTC.

The rearrangement joins TRBV4-1 to TRBJ2-2; D is perhaps TRBD2 (6 bases). The CDR3 has 15 amino acids. Trimming cost V 3 bases and J 2 bases, with 10 bases left between them. The germline gives CDR1 MGHRA, CDR2 YSYEKL. The CDR3: CASSQPGLNTGELFF. CDR3 nucleotides: TGCGCCAGCAGCCAGCCGGGACTTAACACCGGGGAGCTGTTTTTT.